This T cell receptor beta chain appears in the sequencing data of a study of cytomegalovirus exposure and HLA in healthy donors. The ends lost 4 bases at V and 4 bases at J; junction bases unmatched: 6. Germline V gene data show CDR1 as SGHTA and CDR2 as FQGNSA. The CDR3 loop spans 15 amino acids. The table lists this clone with a count of one. What it recognizes is unknown. Vbeta (60) and Jbeta (13) primers were used in the PCR. Clones were sequenced by immunoSEQ multiplex PCR, and TCRdb holds only the in-frame ones, with some missing. Among roughly 140,000 clones listed, more than 60% were seen once. General observations from the study: For TCR beta chains, V- and J-gene trimming was later linked to a missense DCLRE1C variant. An analysis done earlier found most TCR beta V segments productive about 87% or about 30% of the time.

Sequencing used PBMCs. The V gene is TRBV7-2, the J gene TRBJ1-1; 10 bases fit TRBD1. This receptor was identified in a male donor in good health and CMV-seronegative. The CDR3 region has the DNA TGTGCCAGCAGCTCGGCGGGACAGGGGAGCACTGAAGCTTTCTTT. As protein: CASSSAGQGSTEAFF.